This T cell receptor beta chain was profiled in a study of cytomegalovirus exposure and HLA in healthy donors. Primers: 60 Vbeta forward and 13 Jbeta reverse. Produced via immunoSEQ multiplex PCR; TCRdb's table is partial and in-frame only. Counted here are 150,000 or so clones, 65% to 80% occurring once; the ten biggest clones make up around 1.6%. Study results and caveats: Among TCR beta chains of equal frequency, HLA-associated ones were more clonally expanded in a later analysis. Cytomegalovirus association was assigned to approximately 180 TCR beta chains.

The donors were healthy bone marrow donors. From germline, CDR1 is KGHSH and CDR2 LQKENI. V was pared by 0 bases and J by 0 bases, with 9 bases between. CDR3 length equals 15 residues. As for this clone: Its specificity is not known.

The specimen was PBMCs. The chain uses TRBV18 and TRBJ2-7, with TRBD1 as a possible D gene (6 bases). This receptor was obtained from a woman aged 25 to 39 in good health and CMV-seronegative. The chain's CDR3 is CASSPPDRGSYEQYF. The CDR3 DNA reads TGTGCCAGCTCACCACCGGACAGAGGCTCCTACGAGCAGTACTTC.